This TCR beta chain emerged from a study of blood T cell repertoires in COVID-19. The overall study: The United States, Italy and Spain were the sources of the acute and convalescent COVID-19 samples. T cells, B-cell-depleted T cells, or PBMCs supplied cDNA or gDNA.

CDR3 length: 16 residues. Germline CDR1 LNHDA, CDR2 SQIVND (reference sequence). The V gene lost 0 bases and the J gene lost 10 bases, with 18 bases spanning the gap. This clone occurred once. Original processing notes: Nucleated cell counts were estimated from reference gene primer amplification. Assay: immunoSEQ multiplex PCR; the TCRdb copy retains only in-frame clones and omits some. The V and J calls and the clone size are those of that table, but D and trimming were determined from the DNA. Here the sample spans 95,000 to 150,000 clones, roughly four fifths being singletons. The TCR was taken from a woman in her seventies with acute or convalescent COVID-19. The rearrangement uses TRBV19 and TRBJ1-4; D is perhaps TRBD1 (6 bases). Sequenced: peripheral blood. Written as DNA, the CDR3 is TGTGCCAGTAGTATAGATCGTGAAGGGGGTCTCCGAAAACTGTTTTTT. Translated: CASSIDREGGLRKLFF.